One sample yielded the 7 T cell receptor beta chains listed below, sequenced in a study of OX40 agonist ivuxolimab in advanced cancers. Sequencing was performed with immunoSEQ multiplex PCR; in TCRdb, only in-frame clones are kept and a portion is missing. The top ten hold around 25% of the sample, which has tens of thousands of clones, 84% seen once. The sequencing here drew on CD4+ or CD8+ T cells sorted from blood, taken in a trial of the OX40 agonist ivuxolimab. These receptors were collected from an adult with an advanced solid tumor such as melanoma, head and neck, liver or kidney cancer.

This chain joins TRBV9 and TRBJ2-7; 8 nucleotides line up with TRBD1. The junction had 14 bases not matched to a gene; V was cut back by 7 bases and J by 5 bases. The CDR3 is 15 residues long. CDR1 and CDR2 (germline): SGDLS, YYNGEE. CDR3 sequence: CASSRGQGYLDEQYF. DNA for the CDR3: TGTGCCAGCTCCAGAGGACAGGGTTATTTGGACGAGCAGTACTTC.

This chain uses TRBV4-1 with TRBJ2-5, with D possibly being TRBD1 (6 bases). CDR3 length: 16 residues. Trimming cost V 4 bases and J 1 base, with 16 bases left between them. From germline, CDR1 is MGHRA and CDR2 YSYEKL. CDR3 in amino acids: CASSRPPTGGQETQYF. In DNA, the CDR3 is TGCGCCAGCAGCCGGCCCCCGACAGGAGGCCAAGAGACCCAGTACTTC.

The chain links TRBV9 to TRBJ1-2; the D is unclear. Trimming left V 6 bases short and J 4 bases short, with 13 bases between. The CDR3 is made up of 13 amino acids. The germline V gene has CDR1 SGDLS and CDR2 YYNGEE. The CDR3 loop is CASNEEGSYGYTF. CDR3 bases: TGTGCCAGCAACGAGGAAGGGAGCTATGGCTACACCTTC. Together with reference TRBV9 and TRBJ1-2, the CDR3 gives the full variable domain: DSGVTQTPKHLITATGQRVTLRCSPRSGDLSVYWYQQSLDQGLQFLIQYYNGEERAKGNILERFSAQQFPDLHSELNLSSLELGDSALYFCASNEEGSYGYTFGSGTRLTVV.

V is TRBV5-1 and J is TRBJ2-7; 7 bases align to TRBD1. Germline V gives CDR1 SGHRS, CDR2 YFSETQ. This CDR3 has 17 amino acids. V gave up 4 bases and J gave up 3 bases; unmatched junction bases: 16. The CDR3 region is CASSPGPGTARVYEQYF. The CDR3 DNA is TGCGCCAGCAGCCCCGGTCCTGGGACAGCGAGGGTCTACGAGCAGTACTTC.

The chain employs TRBV7-9 and TRBJ1-1; D is undetermined. This CDR3 is 14 amino acids long. Germline CDR1 reads SEHNR; CDR2 reads FQNEAQ (reference sequence). Trimming shortened V by 5 bases and J by 0 bases, and 10 bases separated the two germline ends. CDR3 amino acids: CASSPGSLNTEAFF. CDR3 in DNA: TGTGCCAGCAGCCCCGGGTCTCTGAACACTGAAGCTTTCTTT.

The chain joins TRBV9 to TRBJ1-2; possible D gene TRBD1, 5 bases. The V end lost 0 bases, the J end lost 4 bases, and 16 bases lay between the germline ends. The CDR3 loop spans 16 amino acids. Germline-derived CDR1 and CDR2 are SGDLS and YYNGEE. In DNA, the CDR3 is TGTGCCAGCAGCGTAGATTATGGACAAGAGATCTATGGCTACACCTTC. Encoded protein: CASSVDYGQEIYGYTF.

The chain employs TRBV29-1 and TRBJ1-2, with D hard to call. The V gene lost 2 bases and the J gene lost 0 bases, with 7 bases spanning the gap. Looked up from germline, CDR1 is SQVTM and CDR2 is ANQGSEA. The CDR3 extends over 13 amino acids. The CDR3 loop is CSVELGTNYGYTF. In nucleotides, the CDR3 is TGCAGCGTTGAATTGGGGACTAACTATGGCTACACCTTC.